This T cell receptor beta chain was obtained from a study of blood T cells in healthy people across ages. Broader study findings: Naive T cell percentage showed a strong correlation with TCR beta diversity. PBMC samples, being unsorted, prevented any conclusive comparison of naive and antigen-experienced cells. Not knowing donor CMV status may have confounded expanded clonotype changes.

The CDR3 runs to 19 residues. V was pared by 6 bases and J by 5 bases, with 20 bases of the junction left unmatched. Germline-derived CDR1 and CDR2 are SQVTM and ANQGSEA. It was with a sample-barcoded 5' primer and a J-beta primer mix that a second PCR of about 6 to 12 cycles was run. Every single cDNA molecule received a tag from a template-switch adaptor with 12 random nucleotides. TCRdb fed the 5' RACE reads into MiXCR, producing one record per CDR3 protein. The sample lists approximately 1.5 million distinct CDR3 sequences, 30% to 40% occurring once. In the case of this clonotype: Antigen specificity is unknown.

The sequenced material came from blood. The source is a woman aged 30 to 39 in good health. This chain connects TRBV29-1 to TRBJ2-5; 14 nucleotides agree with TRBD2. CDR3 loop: CSVRRDRGLAGDRGETQYF. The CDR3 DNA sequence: TGCAGCGTCCGCAGGGACAGGGGACTAGCGGGGGACCGGGGGGAGACCCAGTACTTC.